This T cell receptor (beta chain) was captured by sequencing in a study of blood T cells in healthy people across ages. Germline V CDR1 and CDR2: SEHNR, FQNEAQ (reference sequence). CDR3 length: 11 residues. The V and J ends lost 8 bases and 7 bases respectively, with 9 bases between them. This clonotype appeared a few times. The second PCR ran about 6 to 12 cycles with a sample-barcoded 5' primer and J-beta primers. TCRdb used MiXCR to reprocess the 5' RACE reads, holding one entry per CDR3 protein. The repertoire holds over a million distinct CDR3 sequences, with roughly 40% as singletons. Aged roughly 6 to 95, donors were systemically healthy Caucasians from Russia. Investigators took around 11 milliliters of peripheral blood from every donor.

The J gene is TRBJ2-1, the V gene TRBV7-9; weak D call: TRBD2 (5 bases). The specimen was blood. The sequence derives from a woman younger than 35 in good health. CDR3 sequence: CASLRGNEQFF. CDR3 coding DNA: TGTGCCAGCCTCCGGGGAAATGAGCAGTTCTTC.